This entry is about one T cell receptor (beta chain). The assay was run at survey level. The protocol was immunoSEQ multiplex PCR, while the TCRdb copy is restricted to in-frame clones and leaves out a portion. The table lists approximately 21,000 clones, around 76% of them singletons. These data originate in a study of STAT5B mutations in CD4+ large granular lymphocyte leukemia. The ends were cut back, 7 bases at V and 4 bases at J, with 16 bases in the middle. This CDR3 spans 14 amino acids. In germline, CDR1 is LNHDA, CDR2 SQIVND (reference sequence). This clonotype originated in a human donor in good health. The J gene is TRBJ1-2, the V gene TRBV19; D might be TRBD1 (6 bases). Sequences were obtained from CD4+ T cells from blood buffy coats. DNA for the CDR3: TGTGCCAGTACCCCCGGGGTGACAGGCTATGGCTACACCTTC. Residues: CASTPGVTGYGYTF.